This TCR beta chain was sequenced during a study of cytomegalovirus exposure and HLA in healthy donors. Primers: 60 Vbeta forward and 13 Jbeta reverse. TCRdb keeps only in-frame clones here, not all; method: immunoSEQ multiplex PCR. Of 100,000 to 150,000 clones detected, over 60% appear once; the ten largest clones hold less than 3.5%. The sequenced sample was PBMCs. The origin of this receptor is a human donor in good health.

As DNA, the CDR3 is TGCGCCAGCAGCTTGGGCCAGGGTGGGGAAAAACTGTTTTTT. Residues: CASSLGQGGEKLFF. The chain couples TRBV5-1 to TRBJ1-4, with D maybe TRBD1 (5 bases). V was pared by 0 bases and J by 8 bases, with 11 bases between. The CDR3 is 14 residues long. From germline, CDR1 is SGHRS and CDR2 YFSETQ.